This TCR beta chain was documented in a study of blood T cell repertoires in COVID-19. The CDR3 is made up of 13 amino acids. Per the germline V gene, CDR1 is MNHEY and CDR2 is SVGAGI. Trimming pared 2 bases from V and 3 bases from J, leaving 5 bases between. The protocol was immunoSEQ multiplex PCR, while the TCRdb copy is restricted to in-frame clones and leaves out a portion. Seen here are about 250,000 clones, about 89% observed once, and the top ten hold 1.5% to 2%. The chain employs TRBV6-5 and TRBJ2-1, with D uncertain. Sample: peripheral blood. This clonotype was sampled from a woman aged 55-69 years who had recovered from COVID-19. In DNA, the CDR3 is TGTGCCAGCAGTTACCACTACTACAATGAGCAGTTCTTC. It is translated as CASSYHYYNEQFF.